Detailed here is one TCR beta chain. Its antigen remains unidentified. The record has no base qualities; no much larger clone is one base away. This entry comes from a study of CD4 T cells in relation to SARS-CoV-2 and coronaviruses (dated by TCRdb to the early 2020s). Regarding the study in general: HLA restriction was mapped for shared crossreactive spike epitopes using patient-derived lymphoblastoid cell lines. At the level of individual TCR clonotypes, the study evaluated whether memory CD4+ T cells crossreact between the spike proteins of SARS-CoV-2 and those of common cold coronaviruses. The Adaptive Biotechnologies TCR-sequencing kit was used for samples from a few pre-COVID donors and for the naive versus memory experiments, whereas the other data were Illumina-based. A different TCR-beta assay, based on Illumina, was used to sequence expansion assays from other donors in the study.

Study-level results and caveats: Crossreactivity analysis centred on spike protein, so crossreactivity against other viral proteins was not assessed. Small numbers of patients and of tested TCRs limited the study. Naive versus memory sequencing indicated the assay detects memory recall responses rather than primary responses primed during culture. Compared with monoreactive clones, crossreactive clones had significantly weaker SARS-CoV-2-driven expansion, a result consistent with antigenic imprinting. Pre-pandemic and post-infection samples were not both contributed by any donor, so tracing of the source of pre-existing responses was limited. In 65% to 70% of donors, memory CD4+ clonotypes turned up that crossrecognized SARS-CoV-2 and at least one common cold coronavirus spike.

Deep-resolution immunoSEQ TCR-beta sequencing was performed on DNA from uncultured naive and memory CD4+ T cells. In the source study's methods: Preprocessing removed nonproductive sequences and CDR3s not starting with C, not ending with F or W, or shorter than 7 amino acids. Cultured and uncultured naive and memory CD4+ repertoires were searched for previously identified spike- and CEF-reactive CDR3s. CDR3 homology was quantified as pairwise Levenshtein distance, calculated with the stringdist R package after three terminal residues were trimmed from each end. TCRdb limited this immuneACCESS table to in-frame rearrangements with V and J called. A share of clones is missing; checked studies link under half to unresolved V genes, and the rest is unexplained. The V and J calls and clone size are taken from that table; D and trimming were inferred from the DNA. This sample comprises 60,000 to 85,000 clones, approximately 95% of them detected only once. Jointly, the top ten make up around 0.23% of the sample.

Trimming leaves V shorter by 3 bases and J shorter by 5 bases, with the junction holding 8 bases beyond the gene matches. The CDR3 spans 16 residues, from the cysteine through the phenylalanine. The sequence is cut down to CDR3 DNA, 48 bases in frame from base 1. The germline V gene encodes CDR1 SGDLS and CDR2 YYNGEE. CD4+ T cells from unexposed donors were collected before the COVID-19 pandemic (2011-2018). To separate naive from memory CD4+ T cells, cryopreserved PBMCs first underwent CD4 enrichment and then EasySep naive CD4+ T cell enrichment. The leukapheresis product used for the unexposed donors was purchased from a commercial source. Ficoll-Paque PLUS gradient centrifugation was used to isolate PBMCs from either whole blood or leukapheresis product. The PBMCs went either fresh into the expansion assay or into cryopreservation at -140 degrees C. The QIAamp Micro DNA Kit was used to extract genomic DNA from the CD4+ T cells.

The chain is assembled from TRBV9 and TRBJ2-5; TRBD1 matches 12 bases in the middle. The receptor comes from a human donor in good health. The sample consisted of naive CD4+ T cells from PBMCs. What the cell subset or site label conveys for this sample: naive CD4+ T cells isolated by negative enrichment. The CDR3 amino acid sequence is: CASSAGTGGAEETQYF. In nucleotides, the sequence is TGTGCCAGCAGCGCAGGGACAGGGGGCGCGGAGGAGACCCAGTACTTC.